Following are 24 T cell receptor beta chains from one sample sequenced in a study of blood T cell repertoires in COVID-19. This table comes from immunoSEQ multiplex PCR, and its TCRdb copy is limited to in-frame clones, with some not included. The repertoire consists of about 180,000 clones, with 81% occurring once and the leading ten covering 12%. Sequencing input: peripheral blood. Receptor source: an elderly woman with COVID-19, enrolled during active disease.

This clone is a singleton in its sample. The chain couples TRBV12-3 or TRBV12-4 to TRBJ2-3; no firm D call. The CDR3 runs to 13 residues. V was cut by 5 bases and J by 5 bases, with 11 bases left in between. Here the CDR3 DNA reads TGTGCCAGCAGTCTAACCAACGGAGATACGCAGTATTTT. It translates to CASSLTNGDTQYF.

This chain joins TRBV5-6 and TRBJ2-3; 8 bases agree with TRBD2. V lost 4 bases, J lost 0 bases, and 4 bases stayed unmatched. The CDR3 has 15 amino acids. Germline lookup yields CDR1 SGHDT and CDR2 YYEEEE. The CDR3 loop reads CASSRGLASTDTQYF. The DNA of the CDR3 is TGTGCCAGCAGCCGAGGACTAGCCAGCACAGATACGCAGTATTTT.

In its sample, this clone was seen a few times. In DNA, the CDR3 is TGTGCCAGCAGTGACCGGGGGGGCCTCGGAGAGACCCAGTACTTC. This translates into CASSDRGGLGETQYF. This rearrangement joins TRBV6-1 to TRBJ2-5, with 8 bases fitting TRBD2. V shed 3 bases and J 4 bases; nucleotides not matched to a gene: 7. Germline assignment: CDR1 MNHNS and CDR2 SASEGT. There are 15 residues in the CDR3.

The CDR3 DNA reads TGTGCCAGCAGTCTCCACCGGACAGGGGGGGGATACAATGAGCAGTTCTTC. Protein sequence: CASSLHRTGGGYNEQFF. The rearrangement links TRBV6-2 or TRBV6-3 to TRBJ2-1, with 10 nucleotides matching TRBD1. Trimming took 5 bases from V and 4 from J; bases not matched to a gene: 11. CDR3 length: 17 residues. Germline loops: CDR1 MNHEY, CDR2 SVGEGT.

The CDR3 is CASTREVANSPLHF. As DNA, the CDR3 is TGTGCCAGCACAAGGGAGGTTGCTAATTCACCCCTCCACTTT. The chain joins TRBV11-3 to TRBJ1-6; D gene unclear. V lost 7 bases and J 6 bases, leaving 13 bases between the germline ends. This CDR3 region has 14 residues. CDR1 SGHNT and CDR2 YENEEA come from the germline V gene.

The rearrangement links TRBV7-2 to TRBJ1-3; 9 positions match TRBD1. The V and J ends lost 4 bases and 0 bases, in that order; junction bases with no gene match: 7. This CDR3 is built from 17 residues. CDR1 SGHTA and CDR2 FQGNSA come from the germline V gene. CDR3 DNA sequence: TGTGCCAGCAGCTGGGAAGGGACAGGGCACTCTGGAAACACCATATATTTT. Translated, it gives CASSWEGTGHSGNTIYF.

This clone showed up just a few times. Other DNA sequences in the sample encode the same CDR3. CDR3 nucleotides: TGTGCCAGCAGCGTAGGCGGGGGAGGGTACGAGCAGTACTTC. Translation: CASSVGGGGYEQYF. The V gene is TRBV9, the J gene TRBJ2-7, with TRBD2 identical over 7 bases. The CDR3 has 14 residues. The J segment lost 4 bases and the V segment lost 0 bases, leaving 4 bases of the junction unmatched. In germline, CDR1 is SGDLS, CDR2 YYNGEE.

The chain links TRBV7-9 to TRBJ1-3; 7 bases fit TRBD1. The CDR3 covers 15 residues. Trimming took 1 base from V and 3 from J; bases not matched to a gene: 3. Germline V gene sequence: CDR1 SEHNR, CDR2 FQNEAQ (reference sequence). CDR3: CASSLEGAFGNTIYF. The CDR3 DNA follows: TGTGCCAGCAGCTTAGAGGGGGCTTTTGGAAACACCATATATTTT. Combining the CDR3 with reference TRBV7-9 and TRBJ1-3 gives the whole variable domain DTGVSQNPRHKITKRGQNVTFRCDPISEHNRLYWYRQTLGQGPEFLTYFQNEAQLEKSRLLSDRFSAERPKGSFSTLEIQRTEQGDSAMYLCASSLEGAFGNTIYFGEGSWLTVV.

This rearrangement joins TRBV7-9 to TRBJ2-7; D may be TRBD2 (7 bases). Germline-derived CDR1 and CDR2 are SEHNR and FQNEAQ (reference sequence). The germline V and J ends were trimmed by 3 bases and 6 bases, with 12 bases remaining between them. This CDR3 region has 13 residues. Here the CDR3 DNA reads TGTGCCAGCAGCTTGGGGGGGCGGATCGAGCAGTACTTC. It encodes CASSLGGRIEQYF. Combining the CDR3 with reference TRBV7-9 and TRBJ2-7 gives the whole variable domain DTGVSQNPRHKITKRGQNVTFRCDPISEHNRLYWYRQTLGQGPEFLTYFQNEAQLEKSRLLSDRFSAERPKGSFSTLEIQRTEQGDSAMYLCASSLGGRIEQYFGPGTRLTVT.

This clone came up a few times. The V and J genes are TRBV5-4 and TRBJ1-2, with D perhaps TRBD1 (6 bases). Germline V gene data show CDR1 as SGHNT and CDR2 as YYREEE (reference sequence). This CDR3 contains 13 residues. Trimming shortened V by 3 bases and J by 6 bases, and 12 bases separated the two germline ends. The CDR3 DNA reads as TGTGCCAGCAGCTGGGGGGGCGCGGATGGCTACACCTTC. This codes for CASSWGGADGYTF. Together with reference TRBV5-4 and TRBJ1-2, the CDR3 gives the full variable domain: ETGVTQSPTHLIKTRGQQVTLRCSSQSGHNTVSWYQQALGQGPQFIFQYYREEENGRGNFPPRFSGLQFPNYSSELNVNALELDDSALYLCASSWGGADGYTFGSGTRLTVV.

Here the CDR3 DNA reads TGTGCCAGCAGTTCATCCCCCGGGGGGGGGCGCGTAGGTGGCTACACCTTC. Protein sequence: CASSSSPGGGRVGGYTF. This rearrangement joins TRBV28 to TRBJ1-2, with D perhaps matching TRBD1 (6 bases). Germline V gene lookup returns CDR1 MDHEN and CDR2 SYDVKM. The V end lost 4 bases, the J end lost 7 bases, and 25 bases lay between the germline ends. This CDR3 is built from 17 residues.

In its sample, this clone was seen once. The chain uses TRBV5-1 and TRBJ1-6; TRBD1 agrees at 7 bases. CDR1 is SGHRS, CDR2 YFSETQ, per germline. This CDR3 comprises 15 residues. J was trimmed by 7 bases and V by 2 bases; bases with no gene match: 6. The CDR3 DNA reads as TGCGCCAGCAGCTTTTCGGGACAGACCAATTCACCCCTCCACTTT. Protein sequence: CASSFSGQTNSPLHF.

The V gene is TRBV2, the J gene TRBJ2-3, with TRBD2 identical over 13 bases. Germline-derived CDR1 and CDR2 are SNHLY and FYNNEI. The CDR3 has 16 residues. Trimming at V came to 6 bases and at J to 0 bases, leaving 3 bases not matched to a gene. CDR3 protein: CASRGLAGLSTDTQYF. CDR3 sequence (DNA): TGTGCCAGCAGGGGACTAGCGGGGCTTAGCACAGATACGCAGTATTTT.

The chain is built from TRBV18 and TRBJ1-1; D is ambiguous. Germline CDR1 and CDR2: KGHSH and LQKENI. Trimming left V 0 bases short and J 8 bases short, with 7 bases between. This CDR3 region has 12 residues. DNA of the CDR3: TGTGCCAGCTCACCACCCGTCAGAGAAGCTTTCTTT. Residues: CASSPPVREAFF. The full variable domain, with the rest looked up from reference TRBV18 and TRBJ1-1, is NAGVMQNPRHLVRRRGQEARLRCSPMKGHSHVYWYRQLPEEGLKFMVYLQKENIIDESGMPKERFSAEFPKEGPSILRIQQVVRGDSAAYFCASSPPVREAFFGQGTRLTVV.

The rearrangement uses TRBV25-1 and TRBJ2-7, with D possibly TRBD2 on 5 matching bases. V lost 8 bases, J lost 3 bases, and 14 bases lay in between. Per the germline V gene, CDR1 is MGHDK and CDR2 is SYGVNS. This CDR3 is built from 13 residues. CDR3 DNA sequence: TGTGCCAGCGGGAAGGTCGGGGACTACGAGCAGTACTTC. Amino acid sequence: CASGKVGDYEQYF.

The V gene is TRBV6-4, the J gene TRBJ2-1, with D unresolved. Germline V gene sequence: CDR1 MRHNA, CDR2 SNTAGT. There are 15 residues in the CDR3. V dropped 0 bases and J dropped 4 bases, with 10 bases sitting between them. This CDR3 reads CASSDSPSLYNEQFF. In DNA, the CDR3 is TGTGCCAGCAGTGACTCTCCCTCCCTATACAATGAGCAGTTCTTC.

CDR3 sequence reads: CASSFRGQRYNEQFF. DNA for the CDR3: TGTGCCAGCAGCTTCCGAGGACAGAGATACAATGAGCAGTTCTTC. V and J are TRBV7-2 and TRBJ2-1; possible D gene TRBD1, 6 bases. The V end lost 3 bases, the J end lost 4 bases, and 13 bases lay between the germline ends. The CDR3 consists of 15 residues. Germline loops: CDR1 SGHTA, CDR2 FQGNSA.

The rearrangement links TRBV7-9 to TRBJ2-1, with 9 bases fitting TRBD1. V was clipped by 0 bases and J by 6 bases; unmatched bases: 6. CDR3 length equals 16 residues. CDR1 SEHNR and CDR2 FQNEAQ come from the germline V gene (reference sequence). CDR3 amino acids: CASSLARDRESNEQFF. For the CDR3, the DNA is TGTGCCAGCAGCTTAGCAAGGGACAGGGAAAGCAATGAGCAGTTCTTC.

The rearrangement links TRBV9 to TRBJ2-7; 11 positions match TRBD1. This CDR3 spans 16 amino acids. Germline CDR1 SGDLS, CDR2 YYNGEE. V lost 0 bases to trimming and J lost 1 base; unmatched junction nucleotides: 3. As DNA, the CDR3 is TGTGCCAGCAGCGTAGACGGGACAGGGGGGTCCTACGAGCAGTACTTC. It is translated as CASSVDGTGGSYEQYF.

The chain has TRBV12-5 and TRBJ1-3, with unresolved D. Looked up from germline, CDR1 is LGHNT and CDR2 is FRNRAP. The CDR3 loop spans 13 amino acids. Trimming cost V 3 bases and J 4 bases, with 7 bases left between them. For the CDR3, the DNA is TGTGCTAGTGGTTTAGAGATCGGAAACACCATATATTTT. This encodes CASGLEIGNTIYF.

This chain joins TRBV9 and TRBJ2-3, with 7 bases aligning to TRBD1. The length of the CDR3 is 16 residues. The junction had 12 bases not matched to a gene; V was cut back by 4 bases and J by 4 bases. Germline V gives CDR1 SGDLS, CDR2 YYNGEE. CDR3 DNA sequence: TGTGCCAGCAGCCCCCGGCAGGGGGAGTTTCCAGATACGCAGTATTTT. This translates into CASSPRQGEFPDTQYF.

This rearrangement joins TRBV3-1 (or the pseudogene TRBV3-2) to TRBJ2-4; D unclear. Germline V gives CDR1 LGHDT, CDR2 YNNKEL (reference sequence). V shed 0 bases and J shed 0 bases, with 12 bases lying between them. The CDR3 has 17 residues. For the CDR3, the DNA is TGTGCCAGCAGCCAAGAAAGGCAGCACAGAGCCAAAAACATTCAGTACTTC. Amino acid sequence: CASSQERQHRAKNIQYF.

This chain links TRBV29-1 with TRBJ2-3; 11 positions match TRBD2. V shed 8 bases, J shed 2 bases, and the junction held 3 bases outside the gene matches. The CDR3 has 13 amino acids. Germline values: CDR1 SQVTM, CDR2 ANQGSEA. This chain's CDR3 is CSSSGRTTDTQYF. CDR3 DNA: TGCAGCTCTAGCGGGAGGACCACAGATACGCAGTATTTT.

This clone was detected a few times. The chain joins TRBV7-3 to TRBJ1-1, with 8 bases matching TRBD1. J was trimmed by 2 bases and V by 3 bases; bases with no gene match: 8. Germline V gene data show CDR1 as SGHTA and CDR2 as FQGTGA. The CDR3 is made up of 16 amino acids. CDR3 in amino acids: CASSLSTGAPNTEAFF. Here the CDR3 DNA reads TGTGCCAGCAGCTTGTCGACAGGGGCGCCAAACACTGAAGCTTTCTTT.